A single sample gave rise to the 4 T cell receptor beta chains below, sequenced in a study of blood T cells in healthy people across ages. The authors ran a second PCR of about 7 to 11 cycles using a sample-barcoded 5' primer and a J-beta primer mix. TCRdb reprocessed the 5' RACE reads with MiXCR, giving one entry per CDR3 protein. The table has about 670,000 distinct CDR3 sequences, over 40% seen once. Sequencing was done on a sample of blood. Source of these receptors: an elderly woman in good health.

This clonotype was seen ten or more times. The chain recombines TRBV4-2 with TRBJ1-2; TRBD1 is a possible D gene (5 bases). The CDR3 totals 14 residues. CDR1 is LGHNA and CDR2 is YNFKEQ in the germline V gene. V was pared by 4 bases and J by 8 bases, with 17 bases between. CDR3 amino acids: CASSPTDISSGYTF. CDR3 DNA: TGTGCCAGCAGCCCCACGGACATCTCTTCGGGCTACACCTTC.

The genes are TRBV11-2 and TRBJ2-5, with 10 positions matching TRBD1. J lost 4 bases, V lost 6 bases, and 8 bases had no gene match. CDR1 is SGHAT, CDR2 FQNNGV, per germline. CDR3 length: 15 residues. CDR3 region: CASSRGQGVAETQYF. The CDR3 coding sequence is TGTGCCAGCAGTCGTGGACAGGGGGTAGCAGAGACCCAGTACTTC. Combining the CDR3 with reference TRBV11-2 and TRBJ2-5 gives the whole variable domain EAGVAQSPRYKIIEKRQSVAFWCNPISGHATLYWYQQILGQGPKLLIQFQNNGVVDDSQLPKDRFSAERLKGVDSTLKIQPAKLEDSAVYLCASSRGQGVAETQYFGPGTRLLVL.

The V gene is TRBV2, the J gene TRBJ2-2; 8 bases are shared with TRBD2. V lost 7 bases, J lost 0 bases, and 7 bases stayed unmatched. This CDR3 has 16 amino acids. From germline, CDR1 is SNHLY and CDR2 FYNNEI. This chain's CDR3 is CASILSGASNTGELFF. CDR3 DNA sequence: TGTGCCAGCATCCTTAGCGGGGCGTCGAACACCGGGGAGCTGTTTTTT.

The rearrangement links TRBV20-1 to TRBJ2-5; D unclear. V lost 4 bases and J 5 bases, leaving 5 bases between the germline ends. CDR3 length: 10 residues. Germline-derived CDR1 and CDR2 are DFQATT and SNEGSKA (reference sequence). The CDR3 spells CSATFETQYF. CDR3 DNA: TGCAGTGCTACGTTCGAGACCCAGTACTTC.